One sample yielded the 14 T cell receptor beta chains listed below, sequenced in a study of blood T cell repertoires in COVID-19. Profiling relied on immunoSEQ multiplex PCR, and the TCRdb table lists in-frame clones only, not all of them. The table lists about 130,000 clones, more than 85% of them singletons. The source material was peripheral blood. The source is a man aged 55 to 69 with COVID-19, enrolled during active disease.

CDR3 residues: CASSPAGTGPYGYTF. The DNA for the CDR3 is TGTGCCAGCAGCCCAGCCGGGACAGGTCCCTATGGCTACACCTTC. The V call is TRBV4-2, the J call TRBJ1-2, with TRBD1 matching 8 bases. The CDR3 runs to 15 residues. The V segment lost 4 bases and the J segment 4 bases; nucleotides outside the gene matches: 8. Per germline, CDR1 LGHNA and CDR2 YNFKEQ.

Concerning this clone: An end of the junction differs from the germline gene, which may be a read error. The V and J genes are TRBV4-2 and TRBJ1-3; TRBD1 matches 7 bases. Germline V gene sequence: CDR1 LGHNA, CDR2 YNFKEQ. The CDR3 is 15 residues long. The CDR3 DNA follows: TGTGCCAGCAGCCAAGAACACAGGGGTGGAGACACCATATATTTT. This translates into CASSQEHRGGDTIYF.

This clone appeared a single time. This chain joins TRBV19 and TRBJ2-5, with 9 positions matching TRBD2. J gave up 5 bases and V 7 bases, and 8 bases lay outside the gene matches. The length of the CDR3 is 14 residues. In germline, CDR1 is LNHDA, CDR2 SQIVND (reference sequence). The CDR3 reads CASTAGGVMETQYF. The CDR3 nucleotides are TGTGCCAGTACCGCGGGGGGGGTAATGGAGACCCAGTACTTC.

CDR3 residues: CASSQRGQKDEQYF. CDR3 DNA: TGTGCCAGCAGCCAAAGGGGACAAAAAGACGAGCAGTACTTC. The chain uses TRBV3-1 (or the pseudogene TRBV3-2) and TRBJ2-7, with D possibly being TRBD1 (6 bases). Germline values: CDR1 LGHDT, CDR2 YNNKEL (reference sequence). The CDR3 length is 14 residues. V dropped 2 bases and J dropped 5 bases, with 13 bases sitting between them.

The chain joins TRBV4-3 to TRBJ2-5; D is unresolved. The CDR3 runs 13 residues. V was cut by 6 bases and J by 0 bases, with 8 bases left in between. The germline V gene has CDR1 LGHNA and CDR2 YSLEER. This CDR3 reads CASSLSDQETQYF. The DNA for the CDR3 is TGCGCCAGCAGTTTGTCCGACCAAGAGACCCAGTACTTC.

The genes are TRBV28 and TRBJ1-2; no firm D call. The CDR3 has 11 residues. CDR1 is MDHEN and CDR2 is SYDVKM in the germline V gene. The V end lost 4 bases, the J end lost 3 bases, and 3 bases lay between the germline ends. CDR3 nucleotides: TGTGCCAGCAGTTCGTACTATGGCTACACCTTC. Residues: CASSSYYGYTF.

The chain carries TRBV5-5 and TRBJ2-5; 7 positions match TRBD1. The ends lost 3 bases at V and 1 base at J; junction bases unmatched: 3. Per germline, CDR1 SGHKS and CDR2 YYEKEE (reference sequence). CDR3 length: 14 amino acids. The CDR3 loop reads CASSSGQPQETQYF. CDR3 in DNA: TGTGCCAGCAGCTCGGGACAGCCCCAAGAGACCCAGTACTTC.

Notes on this clone: One junction end disagrees with the germline gene, perhaps due to a read error. For the CDR3, the DNA is TGTGCCAGCAGCGCCCGGTCCACGCCAACTTTT. Encoded protein: CASSARSTPTF. The J gene is TRBJ1-4, the V gene TRBV9; D not resolved. The CDR3 contains 11 residues. CDR1 is SGDLS and CDR2 is YYNGEE in the germline V gene.

The V gene is TRBV5-1, the J gene TRBJ1-5; 7 nucleotides align to TRBD1. Looked up from germline, CDR1 is SGHRS and CDR2 is YFSETQ. With V trimmed by 4 bases and J by 3 bases, 4 bases remained unmatched. The CDR3 loop spans 14 amino acids. This CDR3 reads CASSRGPSNQPQHF. CDR3 nucleotides: TGCGCCAGCAGCAGGGGGCCATCCAATCAGCCCCAGCATTTT.

This chain links TRBV28 with TRBJ1-2, with D maybe TRBD1 (6 bases). This CDR3 contains 12 residues. CDR1 is MDHEN, CDR2 SYDVKM, per germline. V gave up 5 bases and J gave up 4 bases, with 8 bases separating them. DNA for the CDR3: TGTGCCAGCAGTGGGACAACCTATGGCTACACCTTC. Translated, it gives CASSGTTYGYTF.

The chain has TRBV7-9 and TRBJ2-2, with D perhaps matching TRBD1 (6 bases). Trimming pared 8 bases from V and 2 bases from J, leaving 12 bases between. The CDR3 consists of 14 residues. In germline, CDR1 is SEHNR, CDR2 FQNEAQ (reference sequence). CDR3 sequence (DNA): TGTGCCAGCCCCCGGACAGACAACACCGGGGAGCTGTTTTTT. This sequence encodes CASPRTDNTGELFF.

The V call is TRBV7-9, the J call TRBJ1-2; a possible D gene is TRBD1 (5 bases). This CDR3 has 14 amino acids. V gave up 7 bases and J gave up 6 bases, with 18 bases separating them. The germline CDR1 and CDR2 sequences are SEHNR and FQNEAQ (reference sequence). CDR3 amino acids: CASTLGQGLDGYTF. DNA of the CDR3: TGTGCCAGCACCCTCGGCCAGGGATTGGATGGCTACACCTTC.

Only one count was recorded for this clone. This chain connects TRBV19 to TRBJ1-2; TRBD1 matches 8 bases. Germline-derived CDR1 and CDR2 are LNHDA and SQIVND (reference sequence). The CDR3 has 13 amino acids. The J segment lost 6 bases and the V segment lost 6 bases, leaving 6 bases of the junction unmatched. CDR3 DNA: TGTGCCAGTAGAGGAGAACAGGGGGATGGCTACACCTTC. Protein: CASRGEQGDGYTF. Full variable domain (rest looked up from reference TRBV19 and TRBJ1-2): DGGITQSPKYLFRKEGQNVTLSCEQNLNHDAMYWYRQDPGQGLRLIYYSQIVNDFQKGDIAEGYSVSREKKESFPLTVTSAQKNPTAFYLCASRGEQGDGYTFGSGTRLTVV.

The rearrangement joins TRBV25-1 to TRBJ2-3; 12 bases agree with TRBD1. The CDR3 length is 16 residues. CDR1 and CDR2 (germline): MGHDK, SYGVNS. The V segment lost 4 bases and the J segment 4 bases; nucleotides outside the gene matches: 6. This chain's CDR3 is CASSGRGTGGADTQYF. CDR3 nucleotides: TGTGCCAGCAGTGGGAGAGGGACAGGGGGCGCAGATACGCAGTATTTT.